This T cell receptor beta chain was retrieved from a study of shared clonotypes between healthy human individuals. Turning to the study itself: Every donor yielded three CD4 naive, three CD4 memory, two CD8 naive and one CD8 memory plate.

A note on this clone: Its antigen is not identified.

The method was immunoSEQ multiplex PCR; TCRdb's version includes in-frame clones alone and lacks a portion of them. Of around 1.9 million clones in the sample, about 93% were seen once. Cells designated naive CD8 were CD45RO-negative and were positively selected for CCR7, with terminally differentiated effector memory CD45RA+ cells excluded. Every one of the donors was a Caucasian adult that lived in Nashville, Tennessee. Broader study findings: Memory subsets generally showed lower estimated richness than naive subsets.

The V segment lost 7 bases and the J segment 4 bases; nucleotides outside the gene matches: 3. The germline V gene encodes CDR1 MDHEN and CDR2 SYDVKM. The CDR3 runs to 14 residues. This rearrangement joins TRBV28 to TRBJ2-1; 11 nucleotides line up with TRBD2. The clonotype originates from a man in his late teens or twenties in good health. Some clones in this sample may be carry-over from other donors' samples. Sample: naive CD8+ T cells from PBMCs. CDR3 DNA: TGTGCCAGCAAAACTAGCGGGAGTTACAATGAGCAGTTCTTC. The encoded protein is CASKTSGSYNEQFF.